This T cell receptor beta chain was profiled in a study of T-cell reconstitution after alpha-beta-depleted transplantation in children. Study-wide results and limits: T-cell counts and diversity at one year following transplant were attributed mainly to newly produced T cells.

Worth noting for this clonotype: Its matching antigen is unknown.

A library of TCRbeta sequences, prepared with unique molecular identifiers, was generated. TCRdb independently ran MiXCR on the PCR reads; one entry per CDR3 protein. The repertoire holds around 300,000 distinct CDR3 sequences, with 10% as singletons. Germline assignment: CDR1 MGHRA and CDR2 YSYEKL. The V gene end was trimmed by 2 bases and the J gene end by 0 bases; junction bases not matched to a gene: 7. This CDR3 has 16 amino acids. Sequences were derived from PBMCs, sampled before TCRalphabeta/CD19-depleted stem cell transplant. The chain combines TRBV4-1 with TRBJ2-7; TRBD2 matches at 7 bases. This TCR was sampled from a boy under two years old with acute myeloid leukemia, due to receive a stem cell transplant. DNA for the CDR3: TGCGCCAGCAGCCAAATCGTGGGAGGGCCCTCCTACGAGCAGTACTTC. It codes for CASSQIVGGPSYEQYF.